The source of this T cell receptor (beta chain) is a study of T cell responses to AZD1222 COVID-19 vaccine. V was trimmed by 0 bases and J by 1 base, leaving 13 bases between them. CDR3 length: 18 amino acids. From germline, CDR1 is SGHTA and CDR2 FQGTGA. TCRdb keeps only in-frame clones here, not all; method: immunoSEQ multiplex PCR. The sample lists around 53,000 clones, 80% to 90% occurring once. The genes are TRBV7-3 and TRBJ2-6; tentatively, D is TRBD2 (6 bases). This clonotype was sampled from an adult who received the AZD1222 COVID-19 vaccine. Specimen: peripheral blood, collected 28 days after the second AZD1222 dose. The CDR3 region is CASSLTGGSQSGANVLTF. CDR3 DNA: TGTGCCAGCAGCTTAACGGGGGGTTCTCAGTCTGGGGCCAACGTCCTGACTTTC.